Below, one T cell receptor beta chain is given with its context. The target of this receptor is not known. The record has no base qualities; no much larger clone is one base away. V and J are truncated by 0 bases and 2 bases respectively, leaving an intervening sequence of 14 bases. For CDR1 and CDR2, the germline V gene lists SGDLS and YYNGEE. The CDR3 goes from the cysteine to the phenylalanine over 16 residues. Only the CDR3 DNA is retained, 48 bases long and in frame from the first base. The receptor library was made with the immunoSEQ multiplex PCR assay. The multiplex PCR relied on a mix of 60 forward primers for TCR Vbeta segments and 13 reverse primers for TCR Jbeta segments. A multiplex PCR assay on genomic DNA amplified the CDR3 region of rearranged TCR beta genes. On the Illumina HiSeq System, the amplified TCR beta libraries were sequenced as 87-base-pair reads. The authors processed their data as follows. A later analysis tallied approximately 87 million unique TCR beta chains across the 666 repertoires, and around 9.9 million of those chains were shared by two or more donors. To remove PCR and sequencing errors, raw reads were error-corrected and collapsed into unique sequences using a nearest-neighbor algorithm that merged closely related sequences. CDR3 sequences were aligned to IMGT reference sequences to assign V, D and J gene segments. For a sequence to be retained, at least a six-nucleotide match to both a V gene segment and a J gene segment was required. Rearrangements were classified as productive when the CDR3 lacked stop codons and remained in frame with V and J, and all other rearrangements were classified as non-productive. CDR3 was defined by IMGT convention, running from the second conserved V-encoded cysteine to the conserved J-encoded phenylalanine. Sequences without an unambiguous match to a single V gene segment were excluded from the earlier analysis of several hundred of the donors. In an earlier analysis of a few hundred of the donors, V segments were called functional above 56.7% productive rearrangements and were called segregating when the between-donor standard deviation exceeded 5%. A statistical classification framework was built for diagnosing cytomegalovirus status from the catalog of TCR beta chain sequences. A later analysis assigned V and J genes by comparing TCR nucleotide sequences with IMGT/GENE-DB human TR gene sequences. In a later analysis, CDR3 sequences and most-parsimonious VDJ recombination scenarios were assigned using the TCRdist pipeline. A later analysis defined each TCR beta chain by its CDR3 amino acid sequence plus V-gene family, and excluded reads lacking a unique V-gene family. In a later analysis, around 600 highly shared, low-generation-probability nucleotide sequences were removed to address suspected cross-contamination and a sequencing artifact. In a later analysis, a clonal expansion index was calculated for each public chain from normalized within-repertoire ranks of inferred template counts. In a later analysis, generation probabilities were computed with a VDJ recombination model fitted to out-of-frame rearrangements, and the resulting probabilities were checked against IGoR. In a later analysis, TCR-TCR, TCR-HLA and TCR-CMV co-occurrence was scored with hypergeometric tests, and a repertoire-size bias correction was applied to TCR pairs. False discovery rates were estimated in a later analysis by permuting HLA or CMV assignments 20 times. In a later analysis, co-occurring TCRs were grouped using DBSCAN, and TCRdist sequence similarity was added for clustering within HLA-allele-positive subsets. Repertoires with fewer than 30,000 or more than 120,000 public chains, plus five repertoires with anomalous nucleotide sharing, were excluded from co-occurrence clustering. The immuneACCESS repertoire file appears here via TCRdb, limited to in-frame rearrangements. These files lack a portion of the clones; in checked studies, under half of the deficit traces to unresolved V genes, and the cause of the others is not known. For V, J and clone size, that table is used; D and trimming come from the DNA. Present in this sample are fewer than 100,000 clones, 78% of which were seen just once. The ten biggest clones cover about 4.5% of the sample.

The entry originates in a study of cytomegalovirus exposure and HLA in healthy donors (dated by TCRdb to about 2017). For context, the study as a whole: An earlier analysis of roughly 500 of the donors reported 250 to 350 Gb of sequence data and 117 million unique TCR beta sequences obtained from some 200 million T cells. An early release covering around 630 HLA-typed donors comprised approximately 300 gigabases of sequencing data and some 79 million unique TCR sequences. Of the approximately 400 genotyped donors, around 81% fell in the genetic ancestry cluster associated with self-reported Caucasian donors. The study aimed to test whether signatures of past pathogen exposure could be identified by cataloging public T cell receptors. The T cell repertoires of about 700 subjects were profiled by immunosequencing and related to cytomegalovirus serostatus. Along with the approximately 620-subject first cohort, a separate validation cohort of over 90 different subjects was used. To predict cytomegalovirus infection status, the study brought together high-throughput TCR immunosequencing, statistical association of individual TCRs with disease status, and machine learning. In a later analysis, previously published TCR beta repertoires from roughly 710 donors were re-analyzed and high-resolution HLA genotyping was added so that TCR occurrence patterns could be studied. Rather than drawing on any new phenotypic data, the later analysis identified candidate immune exposures from TCR beta sequences and the way those sequences occurred across donors. To decide whether each TCR beta V gene segment behaved as functional or pseudogenic, an earlier analysis of some 600 of the donors relied on high-throughput TCR beta sequencing. Donor age, sex, ethnicity and CMV serostatus were compiled alongside the repertoire data. Genome-wide SNP genotypes for about 55% of the roughly 670 donors were used in a later genetic analysis, which treated that subset as a discovery cohort. All discovery cohort repertoires had been generated using a single sequencing platform. Class I and class II HLA loci were covered by the typing at four-digit resolution. Typing coverage varied by locus: roughly 629-640 donors for A, B, C, DRB1 and DQB1; approximately 500 for DQA1; around 610 for DPA1; 400 to 480 for DPB1. Because of strong linkage in the cohort, four to six DR-DQ haplotypes were treated as single units for association and clustering. Across approximately 420 genotyped donors of the cohort, an average of about 240,000 unique TCR beta nucleotide sequences per donor were sequenced, and around 19% of those sequences were non-productive. Findings and caveats that apply to the study as a whole: V-gene and J-gene trimming of TCR beta chains was associated with a missense DCLRE1C variant in a later genetic analysis, and the association was replicated in an independent cohort. CMV serostatus was the only immune exposure information available for the cohort. Only TCR beta chains were sequenced in this cohort, and the absence of alpha or paired-chain data limited detectable features. A few of the identified cytomegalovirus-associated TCR beta chains were confirmed in vitro to be specific for cytomegalovirus antigens. A later analysis found that HLA-associated TCR beta chains were more clonally expanded and had lower generation probabilities than equally common non-associated chains. Sequencing depth was assumed to be roughly uniform across donors in the presence/absence analyses, though that assumption may not hold. It was suggested by the authors that the approach could potentially be generalized to other disease states and immunological phenotypes. Strong co-occurrence of HLA alleles, especially DR and DQ, made assigning TCR associations to individual alleles difficult. Fewer than 20 rarely observed V segments, including chromosome 9 orphons, were excluded from the earlier analysis of several hundred of the donors because counts were too low. The study gave a list of roughly 150 TCR beta chains associated with cytomegalovirus. While some public TCRs were present in many individuals, most TCR sequences turned up only very rarely across donors. A later analysis found that most CMV-associated TCR beta chains appeared HLA-restricted, with HLA associations seemingly driven largely by CMV exposure. Some IMGT-functional V segments, including TRBV6-2 and TRBV6-3, could not be distinguished by the 87-base-pair reads and were therefore excluded. At a false discovery rate of 0.05, a later analysis linked 16,951 TCR beta sequences to specific HLA alleles. An earlier analysis of around 540 of the donors showed that most TCR beta V segments appeared in productive rearrangements either about 90% or about 30% of the time, which broadly matched IMGT annotations. According to a later analysis, parvovirus B19, influenza, CMV and Epstein-Barr virus appeared linked to several top co-occurrence clusters. Correlated functional status among segregating V segments might be attributable to linkage disequilibrium, but an unknown experimental factor could not be ruled out. In both the original and validation cohorts, the classifier was reported to diagnose cytomegalovirus status with high specificity and sensitivity. A cluster of highly shared sequence variants was judged likely to be a technical artifact of the sequencing pipeline. Because HLA typing was missing for some donors at each locus, association tests included only the typed subset. A further reported finding was that TCR beta sequences accurately predicted the HLA-A and HLA-B alleles for most subjects in the first cohort. According to a later genetic analysis, donors in an Asian-associated ancestry cluster had fewer N-insertions in productive TCRs than the approximately 610-donor mean. A later analysis found that TCR association rates varied across HLA loci, with DRB1 alleles showing the most associated TCRs and HLA-C alleles the fewest.

In total, 500 to 700 healthy bone marrow donors made up the cohort. At the time of sampling, every cohort member was nominally healthy, though immune exposures that went unrecorded were likely present. The donor was CMV seropositive and was included in the group of 250 to 350 seropositive cohort members. A peripheral blood sample was collected from each donor, and TCR beta sequencing was performed on peripheral blood mononuclear cells. Genomic DNA was extracted from the blood cell samples with the Qiagen DNeasy Blood Extraction Kit. Sequenced input: PBMCs. The rearrangement joined TRBV9 to TRBJ2-5; the D gene is not confidently resolved. This TCR came from a male donor in good health and CMV-seropositive. The CDR3 is CASSVGVTPSQETQYF. The DNA reads as follows: TGTGCCAGCAGCGTAGGCGTGACTCCCTCTCAAGAGACCCAGTACTTC.